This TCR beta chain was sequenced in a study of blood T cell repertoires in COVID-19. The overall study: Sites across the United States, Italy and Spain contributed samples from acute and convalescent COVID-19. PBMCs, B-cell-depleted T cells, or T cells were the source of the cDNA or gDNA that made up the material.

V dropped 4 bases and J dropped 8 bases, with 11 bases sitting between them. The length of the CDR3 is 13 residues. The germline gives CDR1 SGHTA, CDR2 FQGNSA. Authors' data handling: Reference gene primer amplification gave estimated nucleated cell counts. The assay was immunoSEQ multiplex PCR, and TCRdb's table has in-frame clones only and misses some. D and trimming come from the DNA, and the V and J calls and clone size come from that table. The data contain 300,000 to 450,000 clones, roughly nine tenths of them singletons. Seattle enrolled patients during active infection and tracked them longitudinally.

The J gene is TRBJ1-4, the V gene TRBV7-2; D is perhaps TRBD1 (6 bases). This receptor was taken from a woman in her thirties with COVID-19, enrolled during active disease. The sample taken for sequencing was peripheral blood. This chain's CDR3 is CASSSTGREKLFF. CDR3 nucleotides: TGTGCCAGCAGCTCGACAGGACGAGAAAAACTGTTTTTT.